Listed here are 24 T cell receptor beta chains from one sample, sequenced in a study of T cells in localized non-small cell lung cancer. The repertoire was sequenced with immunoSEQ multiplex PCR; TCRdb's copy has only in-frame clones and lacks some. Of tens of thousands of clones listed, around 90% are singletons. The specimen was peripheral blood, collected before any cancer treatment. Receptors were obtained from a woman aged 40-70 years with stage I lung adenocarcinoma.

The CDR3 protein is CATSREGDTGELFF. The CDR3 DNA is TGTGCCACCAGCAGAGAGGGGGACACCGGGGAGCTGTTTTTT. This chain connects TRBV15 to TRBJ2-2, with D possibly being TRBD1 or TRBD2 (5 bases each). Germline V gene sequence: CDR1 LNHNV, CDR2 YYDKDF (reference sequence). The CDR3 loop spans 14 amino acids. Trimming shortened V by 0 bases and J by 3 bases, and 5 bases separated the two germline ends.

This clone was found once. The V and J genes are TRBV6-5 and TRBJ1-3; D not certain. The V end was cut by 6 bases, the J end by 0 bases, with 12 bases between. Germline V gives CDR1 MNHEY, CDR2 SVGAGI. The CDR3 contains 15 residues. CDR3 residues: CASRPTLTSGNTIYF. As DNA, the CDR3 is TGTGCCAGCAGACCGACACTGACCTCTGGAAACACCATATATTTT.

The rearrangement links TRBV29-1 to TRBJ2-5, with D possibly being TRBD2 (5 bases). Germline V gene data show CDR1 as SQVTM and CDR2 as ANQGSEA. V lost 7 bases and J 2 bases, leaving 11 bases between the germline ends. This CDR3 contains 12 residues. The CDR3 DNA reads as TGCAGCGCGAGGGCCGGGCAAGAGACCCAGTACTTC. Protein product: CSARAGQETQYF.

This chain uses TRBV5-1 with TRBJ2-7; 11 bases align to TRBD1. This CDR3 has 15 amino acids. The germline V gene encodes CDR1 SGHRS and CDR2 YFSETQ. V lost 0 bases to trimming and J lost 6 bases; unmatched junction nucleotides: 5. The CDR3 spells CASSLDMGTGGEQYF. Here the CDR3 DNA reads TGCGCCAGCAGCTTGGATATGGGGACAGGGGGCGAGCAGTACTTC. The full variable domain, its missing parts supplied by reference TRBV5-1 and TRBJ2-7, is KAGVTQTPRYLIKTRGQQVTLSCSPISGHRSVSWYQQTPGQGLQFLFEYFSETQRNKGNFPGRFSGRQFSNSRSEMNVSTLELGDSALYLCASSLDMGTGGEQYFGPGTRLTVT.

The rearrangement uses TRBV10-3 and TRBJ2-7, with D hard to call. V lost 10 bases and J 5 bases, leaving 15 bases between the germline ends. The CDR3 runs 12 residues. Germline values: CDR1 ENHRY, CDR2 SYGVKD. In nucleotides, the CDR3 is TGTGCCAGCCGAGACCAGACGGACGAGCAGTACTTC. Protein: CASRDQTDEQYF.

The rearrangement uses TRBV5-1 and TRBJ1-1; 7 bases are a match to TRBD1. The CDR3 extends over 17 amino acids. In germline, CDR1 is SGHRS, CDR2 YFSETQ. V was pared by 0 bases and J by 5 bases, with 13 bases of the junction left unmatched. The chain's CDR3 is CASSLALGGGGYTEAFF. CDR3 bases: TGCGCCAGCAGCTTGGCTCTAGGAGGGGGCGGGTATACTGAAGCTTTCTTT.

This clone was observed once. The chain joins TRBV19 to TRBJ1-5; tentative D call: TRBD1 (5 bases). The V end lost 3 bases, the J end lost 0 bases, and 15 bases lay between the germline ends. CDR1 LNHDA and CDR2 SQIVND come from the germline V gene (reference sequence). The CDR3 is 17 residues long. In DNA, the CDR3 is TGTGCCAGTAGTATGGAAGTCGACAGCGCTAGCAATCAGCCCCAGCATTTT. The encoded protein is CASSMEVDSASNQPQHF.

V and J are TRBV7-2 and TRBJ2-3; 13 positions agree with TRBD2. Germline V gene lookup returns CDR1 SGHTA and CDR2 FQGNSA. The CDR3 totals 17 residues. Trimming removed 5 bases from V and 0 bases from J; junction bases left unmatched: 5. CDR3 loop: CASSQGGLAGSTDTQYF. CDR3 sequence (DNA): TGTGCCAGCAGCCAAGGGGGACTAGCGGGAAGCACAGATACGCAGTATTTT.

The rearrangement links TRBV15 to TRBJ1-2; TRBD1 might be the D (5 bases). Germline CDR1 and CDR2: LNHNV and YYDKDF (reference sequence). V shed 5 bases and J shed 5 bases, with 12 bases lying between them. The CDR3 runs 13 residues. In DNA form, the CDR3 reads TGTGCCACCAGCCCAGGGACGGATTATGGCTACACCTTC. This gives the protein CATSPGTDYGYTF.

V gene TRBV11-2 combines with J gene TRBJ1-5; a weak D match, TRBD1 (5 bases). The V end lost 3 bases, the J end lost 7 bases, and 13 bases lay between the germline ends. Looked up from germline, CDR1 is SGHAT and CDR2 is FQNNGV. CDR3 length: 14 residues. The CDR3 is CASSFGTGGQPQHF. CDR3 sequence (DNA): TGTGCCAGCAGCTTCGGTACCGGGGGGCAGCCCCAGCATTTT.

V usage is TRBV30 and J usage is TRBJ1-6; 8 nucleotides agree with TRBD1. This CDR3 has 14 residues. V dropped 1 base and J dropped 4; count of bases not matched to a gene: 0. CDR1 is GTSNPN, CDR2 SVGIG, per germline (reference sequence). CDR3 sequence reads: CAWSGQGYNSPLHF. The CDR3 DNA is TGTGCCTGGAGTGGACAGGGGTATAATTCACCCCTCCACTTT.

The genes are TRBV29-1 and TRBJ1-1; TRBD1 matches at 8 bases. The CDR3 is made up of 14 amino acids. Unmatched junction bases numbered 8, after V lost 1 base and J lost 7 bases. Per the germline V gene, CDR1 is SQVTM and CDR2 is ANQGSEA. This CDR3 reads CSVEGAQGAYEAFF. DNA of the CDR3: TGCAGCGTTGAAGGTGCGCAGGGGGCTTATGAAGCTTTCTTT.

The chain carries TRBV11-2 and TRBJ1-1; tentatively, D is TRBD1 (5 bases). The CDR3 loop spans 14 amino acids. V was cut by 5 bases and J by 3 bases, with 13 bases left in between. Looked up from germline, CDR1 is SGHAT and CDR2 is FQNNGV. CDR3 sequence (DNA): TGTGCCAGCAGCCCCCGGGTCAGGGACACTGAAGCTTTCTTT. It specifies CASSPRVRDTEAFF.

This rearrangement joins TRBV5-1 to TRBJ2-1, with 8 bases lining up with TRBD2. Germline V lookup: CDR1 SGHRS, CDR2 YFSETQ. The CDR3 consists of 16 residues. Trimming at V came to 3 bases and at J to 4 bases, leaving 9 bases not matched to a gene. CDR3 protein: CASSWELAEIYNEQFF. The CDR3 nucleotides read TGCGCCAGCAGCTGGGAACTAGCGGAGATATACAATGAGCAGTTCTTC.

The V gene is TRBV5-4, the J gene TRBJ2-1; D may be TRBD1 (8 bases). Germline V gene lookup returns CDR1 SGHNT and CDR2 YYREEE (reference sequence). The CDR3 sequence is 16 residues long. V lost 4 bases, J lost 6 bases, and 20 bases lay in between. CDR3 in amino acids: CASSPSGGQGANEQFF. As DNA, the CDR3 is TGTGCCAGCAGCCCCTCCGGGGGGCAGGGGGCCAATGAGCAGTTCTTC.

CDR3 in DNA: TGTGCCAGCAGTCGGACGGGACAGCCCTACGAGCAGTACTTC. Translating it yields CASSRTGQPYEQYF. V gene TRBV6-5 combines with J gene TRBJ2-7, with 7 bases that match TRBD1. Germline values: CDR1 MNHEY, CDR2 SVGAGI. The V segment lost 5 bases and the J segment 2 bases; nucleotides outside the gene matches: 6. The CDR3 consists of 14 residues.

The gene calls are TRBV7-8 and TRBJ2-2; 9 bases align to TRBD2. The CDR3 contains 19 residues. V lost 1 base, J lost 3 bases, and 12 bases stayed unmatched. Per germline, CDR1 SGHVS and CDR2 FQNEAQ. Here the CDR3 reads CASSLGLAEVGWDTGELFF. Here the CDR3 DNA reads TGTGCCAGCAGCTTAGGACTAGCGGAAGTTGGGTGGGACACCGGGGAGCTGTTTTTT.

The J gene is TRBJ2-2, the V gene TRBV7-3; D is unresolved. The germline CDR1 and CDR2 sequences are SGHTA and FQGTGA. V lost 5 bases, J lost 2 bases, and 3 bases lay in between. The CDR3 is 12 amino acids. The CDR3: CASSDNTGELFF. In DNA, the CDR3 is TGTGCCAGCAGCGACAACACCGGGGAGCTGTTTTTT.

The rearrangement joins TRBV5-6 to TRBJ1-2; D ambiguous. V lost 3 bases and J lost 5, with 20 bases in between. CDR1 and CDR2 (germline): SGHDT, YYEEEE. The CDR3 is made up of 16 amino acids. The CDR3 spells CASSSVGSREGYGYTF. The DNA for the CDR3 is TGTGCCAGCAGCTCCGTGGGATCTAGGGAGGGATATGGCTACACCTTC.

As concerns this clone: One junction end does not reproduce the germline sequence, and a read error may be involved. Other DNA sequences in this sample translate to the same CDR3. The chain combines TRBV6-6 with TRBJ1-1, with D possibly matching TRBD1 (6 bases). From germline, CDR1 is MNHNY and CDR2 SVGAGI (reference sequence). CDR3 length: 13 residues. The CDR3 region is CASTAGEGTEAFF. CDR3 DNA sequence: TGTGCCAGCACGGCAGGGGAGGGCACTGAAGCCTTCTTT.

The rearrangement links TRBV5-8 to TRBJ1-1, with D unresolved. CDR3 size: 14 residues. V lost 3 bases and J 1 base, leaving 10 bases between the germline ends. Germline CDR1 and CDR2: SGHTS and YDEGEE. The CDR3 region has the DNA TGTGCCAGCAGCTCCTGGGCCGCGAACACTGAAGCTTTCTTT. Its protein is CASSSWAANTEAFF.

This clone appeared a few times. V and J are TRBV30 and TRBJ1-4; D is perhaps TRBD1 (6 bases). The V end was cut by 0 bases, the J end by 3 bases, with 14 bases between. The CDR3 sequence is 16 residues long. Germline V gene lookup returns CDR1 GTSNPN and CDR2 SVGIG (reference sequence). As DNA, the CDR3 is TGTGCCTGGAGTGTAGGGGGGACCTCTCCTAATGAAAAACTGTTTTTT. Translation gives CAWSVGGTSPNEKLFF.

This chain uses TRBV19 with TRBJ2-5; D gene unclear. This CDR3 is 13 amino acids long. Looked up from germline, CDR1 is LNHDA and CDR2 is SQIVND (reference sequence). Trimming took 1 base from V and 4 from J, leaving 7 bases between them. The CDR3 sequence is CASSIAPPETQYF. The CDR3 coding sequence is TGTGCCAGTAGTATAGCCCCCCCAGAGACCCAGTACTTC.

The chain combines TRBV4-2 with TRBJ2-4; 9 positions match TRBD1. After removal of 4 bases from V and 2 bases from J, the junction contained 3 bases not matched to a gene. From germline, CDR1 is LGHNA and CDR2 YNFKEQ. The CDR3 is made up of 15 amino acids. CDR3 nucleotide sequence: TGTGCCAGCAGCCTTCACAGGGGGCCCAAAAACATTCAGTACTTC. Its translation: CASSLHRGPKNIQYF.